Listed below are T cell receptor beta chains from one sample, sequenced in a study of CD8+ T cells in alopecia areata. Libraries were prepared by immunoSEQ multiplex PCR; TCRdb keeps only in-frame clonotypes and omits some of them. This repertoire shows about 180,000 clones, 50% to 70% found once; its top ten account for 1.7%. This sample comprised CD4+ T cells sorted from blood, obtained at week 0. The receptors were sampled from a human donor with alopecia areata. The CDR3 runs from the conserved cysteine through the conserved F or W. The order of the fields is V gene, D gene, J gene, clone size, CDR3 protein, CDR3 DNA. A D gene is named only where the DNA matches it firmly. Some rows have no size entry. The others give once, few or many, or a class for an expanded clone.

TRBV30	NA	TRBJ2-5	NA	CAWRRTARLQETQYF	TGTGCCTGGAGGAGGACAGCGAGACTGCAAGAGACCCAGTACTTC
TRBV29-1	NA	TRBJ2-5	NA	CSVAPETQYF	TGCAGCGTTGCCCCAGAGACCCAGTACTTC
TRBV25-1	TRBD1	TRBJ1-1	NA	CASSAGGLNTEAFF	TGTGCCAGCAGTGCAGGGGGTTTGAACACTGAAGCTTTCTTT
TRBV29-1	NA	TRBJ2-1	NA	CSVAGSSYNEQFF	TGCAGCGTGGCGGGTAGCTCCTACAATGAGCAGTTCTTC
TRBV27	NA	TRBJ1-6	few	CASSVTNSPLHF	TGTGCCAGCAGTGTCACTAATTCACCCCTCCACTTT
TRBV7-3	NA	TRBJ2-3	once	CASSYRRGDTQYF	TGTGCCAGCAGCTATCGTCGCGGAGATACGCAGTATTTT
TRBV10-1	TRBD1	TRBJ2-7	NA	CASSEVPLGQGSYEQYF	TGCGCCAGCAGTGAGGTACCCTTGGGACAGGGTTCCTACGAGCAGTACTTC
TRBV5-6	TRBD2	TRBJ2-1	NA	CASSLGLAGKNNEQFF	TGTGCCAGCAGCTTGGGACTAGCGGGTAAGAACAATGAGCAGTTCTTC
TRBV15	NA	TRBJ2-6	NA	CATSIAGSGANVLTF	TGTGCCACCAGCATCGCAGGGTCTGGGGCCAACGTCCTGACTTTC
TRBV9	NA	TRBJ2-1	NA	CASSPREYRREQFF	TGTGCCAGCAGCCCCAGGGAGTATCGGCGTGAGCAGTTCTTC
TRBV30	NA	TRBJ1-1	NA	CAWLRENTEAFF	TGTGCCTGGTTGAGGGAAAACACTGAAGCTTTCTTT